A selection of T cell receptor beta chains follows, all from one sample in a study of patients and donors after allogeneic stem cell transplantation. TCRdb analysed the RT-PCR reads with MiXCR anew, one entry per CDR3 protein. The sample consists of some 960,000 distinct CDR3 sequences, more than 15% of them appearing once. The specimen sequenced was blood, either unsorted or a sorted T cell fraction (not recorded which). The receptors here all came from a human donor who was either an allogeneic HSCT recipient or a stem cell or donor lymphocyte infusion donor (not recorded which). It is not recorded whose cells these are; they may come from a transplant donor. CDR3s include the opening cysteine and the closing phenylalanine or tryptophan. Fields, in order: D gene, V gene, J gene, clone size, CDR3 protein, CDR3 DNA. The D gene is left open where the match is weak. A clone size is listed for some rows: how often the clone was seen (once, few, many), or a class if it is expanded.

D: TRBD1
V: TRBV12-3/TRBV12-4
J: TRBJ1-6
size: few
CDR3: CASSYDRGNSPLHF
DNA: TGTGCCAGCAGTTACGACAGGGGGAATTCACCCCTCCACTTT

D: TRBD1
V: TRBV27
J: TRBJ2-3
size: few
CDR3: CASSLRPGTGAGDTQYF
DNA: TGTGCCAGCAGTTTAAGACCCGGGACAGGGGCGGGAGATACGCAGTATTTT

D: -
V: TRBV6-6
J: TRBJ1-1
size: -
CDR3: CASSLPVNTEAFF
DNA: TGTGCCAGCAGCCTTCCCGTGAACACTGAAGCTTTCTTT

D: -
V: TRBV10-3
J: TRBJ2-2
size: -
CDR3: CAINTGAGTGELFF
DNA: TGTGCCATCAACACCGGGGCCGGCACCGGGGAGCTGTTTTTT

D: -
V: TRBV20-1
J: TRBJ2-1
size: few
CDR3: CSATHGEQFF
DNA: TGCAGTGCCACACACGGAGAGCAGTTCTTC

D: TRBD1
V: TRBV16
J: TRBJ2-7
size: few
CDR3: CASSQEPGQGTYEQYF
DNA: TGTGCCAGCAGCCAAGAACCGGGACAGGGAACCTACGAGCAGTACTTC

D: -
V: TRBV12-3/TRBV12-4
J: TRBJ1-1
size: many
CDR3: CASSLITGTEAFF
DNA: TGTGCCAGCAGTTTAATAACCGGCACTGAAGCTTTCTTT

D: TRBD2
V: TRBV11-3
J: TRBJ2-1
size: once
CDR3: CASSLALAGAYEQFF
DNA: TGTGCCAGCAGCCTCGCGTTAGCGGGAGCCTATGAGCAGTTCTTC

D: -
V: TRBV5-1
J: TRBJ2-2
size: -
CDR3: CASSPHRNTGELFF
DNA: TGCGCCAGCAGCCCGCACCGGAACACCGGGGAGCTGTTTTTT

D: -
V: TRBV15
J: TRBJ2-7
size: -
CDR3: CATSRGGTGYEQYF
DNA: TGTGCCACCAGCAGAGGTGGGACTGGCTACGAGCAGTACTTC

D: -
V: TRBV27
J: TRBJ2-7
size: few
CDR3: CASSLWGSLSGEQYF
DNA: TGTGCCAGCAGTTTATGGGGCAGCTTGTCGGGCGAGCAGTACTTC

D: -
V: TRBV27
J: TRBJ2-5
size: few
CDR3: CASSYTGYQETQYF
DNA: TGTGCCAGCAGCTATACAGGGTACCAAGAGACCCAGTACTTC

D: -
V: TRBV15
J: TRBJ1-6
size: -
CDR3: CATSRSRDNWESYNSPLHF
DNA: TGTGCCACCAGCAGATCCCGGGACAATTGGGAATCCTATAATTCACCCCTCCACTTT

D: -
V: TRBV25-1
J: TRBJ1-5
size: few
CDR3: CASSEWGGQPQHF
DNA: TGTGCCAGCAGTGAATGGGGGGGCCAGCCCCAGCATTTT

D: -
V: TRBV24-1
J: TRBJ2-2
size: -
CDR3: CATSDSLPLNTGELFF
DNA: TGTGCCACCAGTGATTCCCTTCCCCTGAACACCGGGGAGCTGTTTTTT

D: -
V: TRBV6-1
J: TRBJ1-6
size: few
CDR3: CASSREERGTPLHF
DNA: TGTGCCAGCTCCAGGGAAGAGAGGGGTACACCCCTCCACTTT

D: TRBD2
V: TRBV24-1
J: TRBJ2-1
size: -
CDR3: CATRGSGRESSYNEQFF
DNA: TGTGCCACCAGGGGTAGCGGGAGGGAGAGCTCCTACAATGAGCAGTTCTTC

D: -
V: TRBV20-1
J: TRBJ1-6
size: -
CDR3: CSAREQVNSPLHF
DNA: TGCAGTGCTAGAGAGCAGGTTAATTCACCCCTCCACTTT